This TCR beta chain is from a study of blood T cell repertoires in COVID-19. Per the study methods: For nucleated cells, counts were estimated from reference gene primer amplification. Assay: immunoSEQ multiplex PCR; the TCRdb copy retains only in-frame clones and omits some. V and J calls and clone size are copied from that table; D and trimming were computed from the DNA. Among tens of thousands of clones listed, about 71% were seen once. From germline, CDR1 is MGHRA and CDR2 YSYEKL. This CDR3 contains 15 residues. V lost 0 bases to trimming and J lost 10 bases; unmatched junction nucleotides: 6. This clone was observed a handful of times.

The clonotype was recovered from a woman in her fifties or sixties with acute or convalescent COVID-19. The chain employs TRBV4-1 and TRBJ1-6; 7 nucleotides align to TRBD1. Sequenced: peripheral blood. The CDR3 DNA reads TGCGCCAGCAGCCAAGAACCACAGGGGTGGTCACCCCTCCACTTT. Translated: CASSQEPQGWSPLHF.